Sequencing of this T cell receptor beta chain was carried out in a study of shared clonotypes between healthy human individuals. The study, taken as a whole, reports: Rarefaction indicated that sorted-subset sequencing remained incomplete although depth was large. What naive subsets generally showed was a larger estimated richness than memory subsets showed. The study found about 5% of naive CD4 clonotypes shared across several donors.

The authors split each subset's genomic DNA evenly across several immunoSEQ plates. The method was immunoSEQ multiplex PCR; TCRdb's version includes in-frame clones alone and lacks a portion of them. The sample includes roughly 2,300,000 clones, just under 95% of them seen just once. With regard to this clone: What it recognizes is unknown.

This CDR3 spans 15 amino acids. Germline loops: CDR1 SQVTM, CDR2 ANQGSEA. Trimming took off 0 bases at V and 4 bases at J, with 14 bases between the two ends. The TCR comes from a man between 18 and 29 years old in good health. Some clones in this sample may be carry-over from other donors' samples. The chain joins TRBV29-1 to TRBJ2-3; the D is unclear. Sequenced sample: naive CD4+ T cells from PBMCs. Stated subset: CD45RA+ positively selected. The CDR3 spells CSVEDQGPRSDTQYF. For the CDR3, the DNA is TGCAGCGTTGAAGATCAAGGGCCCCGGTCAGATACGCAGTATTTT.